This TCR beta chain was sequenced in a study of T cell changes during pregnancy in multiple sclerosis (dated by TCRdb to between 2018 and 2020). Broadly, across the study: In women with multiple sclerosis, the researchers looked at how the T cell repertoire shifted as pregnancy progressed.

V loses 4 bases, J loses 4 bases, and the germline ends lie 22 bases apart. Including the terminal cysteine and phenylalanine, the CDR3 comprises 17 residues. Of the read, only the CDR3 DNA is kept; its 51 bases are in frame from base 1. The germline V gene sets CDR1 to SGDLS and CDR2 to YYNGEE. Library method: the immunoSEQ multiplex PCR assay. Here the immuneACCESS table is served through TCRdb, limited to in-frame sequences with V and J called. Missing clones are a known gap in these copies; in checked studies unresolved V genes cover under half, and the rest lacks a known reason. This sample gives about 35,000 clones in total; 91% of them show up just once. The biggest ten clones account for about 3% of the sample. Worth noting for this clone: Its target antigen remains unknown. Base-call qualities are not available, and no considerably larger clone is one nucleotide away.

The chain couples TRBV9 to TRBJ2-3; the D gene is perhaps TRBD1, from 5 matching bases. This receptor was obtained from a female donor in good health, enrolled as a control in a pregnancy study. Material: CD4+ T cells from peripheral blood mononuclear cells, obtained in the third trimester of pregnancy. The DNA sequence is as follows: TGTGCCAGCAGCCCCGGTTTAGTAGAGGTAGGGGCAGATACGCAGTATTTT. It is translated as CASSPGLVEVGADTQYF.